Below are 32 T cell receptor beta chains sequenced from a single sample in a study of Graves' ophthalmopathy and Graves' hyperthyroidism. RNA transcripts were the template, and TCR beta CDR3 regions were amplified from them. The library came from an HTBI-primed first-round RT-PCR and a second-round multiplex PCR. TCRdb reprocessed the multiplex PCR reads via MiXCR and lists one record per CDR3 protein. This table holds about 200,000 distinct CDR3 sequences, approximately 29% found once. The sequencing input was peripheral blood. The receptor source for this set is a man between 45 and 60 years old with Graves' ophthalmopathy.

This clonotype was seen a single time. The CDR3 sequence: CASSLVGGRDYEQYF. In nucleotides, the CDR3 is TGTGCCAGCAGCTTAGTAGGGGGGAGGGACTACGAGCAGTACTTC. The chain joins TRBV7-2 to TRBJ2-7, with TRBD2 as a possible D gene (7 bases). Trimming removed 1 base from V and 3 bases from J, with 13 bases in between. This CDR3 comprises 15 residues. The germline V gene encodes CDR1 SGHTA and CDR2 FQGNSA.

This clonotype has at least ten counts. The chain uses TRBV29-1 and TRBJ2-2; a weak D match, TRBD1 (8 bases). The CDR3 is 15 residues long. V shed 6 bases and J shed 1 base, with 15 bases lying between them. In germline, CDR1 is SQVTM, CDR2 ANQGSEA. CDR3 sequence: CSVNRGGKNTGELFF. DNA for the CDR3: TGCAGCGTAAACAGGGGGGGTAAGAACACCGGGGAGCTGTTTTTT.

The chain carries TRBV4-3 and TRBJ2-7, with 11 nucleotides matching TRBD1. There are 15 residues in the CDR3. J gave up 2 bases and V 5 bases, and 5 bases lay outside the gene matches. The germline V gene has CDR1 LGHNA and CDR2 YSLEER. DNA of the CDR3: TGCGCCAGCAGCTACGGACAGGGGGCCCCCTACGAGCAGTACTTC. Translation gives CASSYGQGAPYEQYF.

Ten or more counts support this clonotype. The V call is TRBV19, the J call TRBJ1-6; 9 nucleotides align to TRBD1. The CDR3 spans 14 residues. Looked up from germline, CDR1 is LNHDA and CDR2 is SQIVND (reference sequence). V shed 4 bases and J 7 bases; nucleotides not matched to a gene: 2. This CDR3 reads CASSTTGGNSPLHF. The CDR3 DNA follows: TGTGCCAGTAGTACAACAGGGGGCAATTCACCCCTCCACTTT.

This clonotype was counted at least ten times. The rearrangement joins TRBV5-1 to TRBJ2-7; 11 bases align to TRBD2. Trimming took 0 bases from V and 0 from J; bases not matched to a gene: 2. Germline CDR1 is SGHRS and CDR2 is YFSETQ. The CDR3 is 16 residues long. The chain's CDR3 is CASSLETSGASYEQYF. The CDR3 DNA follows: TGCGCCAGCAGCTTGGAGACTAGCGGGGCCTCCTACGAGCAGTACTTC.

This clonotype was found many times. The rearrangement joins TRBV2 to TRBJ1-6, with D unresolved. V lost 7 bases and J lost 10, with 14 bases in between. Per germline, CDR1 SNHLY and CDR2 FYNNEI. This CDR3 spans 13 amino acids. The CDR3 protein is CASTRDSQSPLHF. CDR3 in DNA: TGTGCCAGCACCCGGGATTCCCAGTCACCCCTCCACTTT.

In this sample, this clonotype turned up many times. This chain links TRBV11-2 with TRBJ2-7; D is perhaps TRBD2 (5 bases). Trimming left V 3 bases short and J 2 bases short, with 20 bases between. CDR3 size: 17 residues. Per germline, CDR1 SGHAT and CDR2 FQNNGV. CDR3 DNA: TGTGCCAGCAGCTTGGTTTCGGCGGGTAGAGGAGCCTACGAGCAGTACTTC. Its protein is CASSLVSAGRGAYEQYF.

CDR3 sequence: CASSLHLEGYEQYF. CDR3 sequence (DNA): TGTGCCAGCAGTTTGCACCTCGAGGGTTACGAGCAGTACTTC. The chain couples TRBV27 to TRBJ2-7; D is perhaps TRBD2 (5 bases). The CDR3 loop spans 14 amino acids. Germline lookup yields CDR1 MNHEY and CDR2 SMNVEV (reference sequence). The V end lost 3 bases, the J end lost 4 bases, and 13 bases lay between the germline ends.

Ten or more counts support this clonotype. This chain uses TRBV6-1 with TRBJ2-5, with 7 bases that match TRBD1. The trim removed 5 bases at V and 4 bases at J, leaving 10 bases unmatched. CDR3 length equals 15 residues. Germline CDR1 MNHNS, CDR2 SASEGT. DNA for the CDR3: TGTGCCAGCAGTAAAAAGGGACAGTATCCAGAGACCCAGTACTTC. It codes for CASSKKGQYPETQYF.

This clonotype came up many times. The V call is TRBV28, the J call TRBJ2-7; 10 nucleotides align to TRBD1. The V gene end was trimmed by 6 bases and the J gene end by 4 bases; junction bases not matched to a gene: 6. The CDR3 spans 14 residues. The germline V gene encodes CDR1 MDHEN and CDR2 SYDVKM. The CDR3 nucleotides read TGTGCCAGCAGGTCGGACAGGGGGAAGTACGAGCAGTACTTC. Amino acids: CASRSDRGKYEQYF.

This rearrangement joins TRBV5-3 to TRBJ2-5, with unresolved D. TRBV5-3 qualifies as an ORF whose function is uncertain. With 8 bases removed from V and 1 base from J, the gap between germline ends came to 15 bases. The CDR3 has 14 amino acids. Here the CDR3 reads CASSPLGFQETQYF. The CDR3, as DNA: TGTGCCAGCAGCCCACTGGGATTCCAAGAGACCCAGTACTTC.

This clonotype occurred many times. V and J are TRBV5-1 and TRBJ2-2; tentatively, D is TRBD2 (5 bases). The CDR3 sequence is 16 residues long. Germline V lookup: CDR1 SGHRS, CDR2 YFSETQ. Trimming cost V 0 bases and J 5 bases, with 14 bases left between them. CDR3 residues: CASSLAPSGDTGELFF. Here the CDR3 DNA reads TGCGCCAGCAGCTTGGCCCCGTCCGGGGATACCGGGGAGCTGTTTTTT. The full variable domain, its missing parts supplied by reference TRBV5-1 and TRBJ2-2, is KAGVTQTPRYLIKTRGQQVTLSCSPISGHRSVSWYQQTPGQGLQFLFEYFSETQRNKGNFPGRFSGRQFSNSRSEMNVSTLELGDSALYLCASSLAPSGDTGELFFGEGSRLTVL.

The sample holds many counts of this clonotype. This CDR3 reads CATRTGEYSNQPQHF. CDR3 DNA: TGTGCCACCAGGACAGGGGAGTATAGCAATCAGCCCCAGCATTTT. J is TRBJ1-5 and V is TRBV6-1; 9 bases are a match to TRBD1. The CDR3 totals 15 residues. With V trimmed by 10 bases and J by 0 bases, 7 bases remained unmatched. Germline CDR1 and CDR2: MNHNS and SASEGT.

In this sample, this clonotype turned up many times. The chain links TRBV20-1 to TRBJ2-7; D is undetermined. V was trimmed by 1 base and J by 0 bases, leaving 7 bases between them. This CDR3 is built from 13 residues. Germline loops: CDR1 DFQATT, CDR2 SNEGSKA (reference sequence). The CDR3 sequence is CSARAVYSYEQYF. CDR3 DNA: TGCAGTGCTAGAGCGGTCTACTCCTACGAGCAGTACTTC.

This chain connects TRBV7-2 to TRBJ2-7; D may be TRBD1 (6 bases). The CDR3 sequence is 15 residues long. Trimming pared 1 base from V and 2 bases from J, leaving 12 bases between. CDR1 SGHTA and CDR2 FQGNSA come from the germline V gene. The CDR3 DNA follows: TGTGCCAGCAGCTTAGGGGGACATCATCCCTACGAGCAGTACTTC. Translation: CASSLGGHHPYEQYF.

The chain is built from TRBV6-1 and TRBJ1-6, with D hard to call. This CDR3 comprises 11 residues. The V gene's germline CDR1 is MNHNS and CDR2 SASEGT. The V end was cut by 4 bases, the J end by 10 bases, with 5 bases between. The CDR3 here is CASSVGSPLHF. The CDR3 nucleotides are TGTGCCAGCAGTGTTGGATCACCCCTCCACTTT.

This clonotype has at least ten counts. The J gene is TRBJ2-5, the V gene TRBV28; the D call may be TRBD1 or TRBD2 (5 bases each). Germline assignment: CDR1 MDHEN and CDR2 SYDVKM. The CDR3 has 15 amino acids. V gave up 4 bases and J gave up 5 bases, with 17 bases separating them. The CDR3 loop is CASSWMTRGNETQYF. The CDR3 coding sequence is TGTGCCAGCAGTTGGATGACGAGGGGCAACGAGACCCAGTACTTC.

The rearrangement uses TRBV29-1 and TRBJ2-7; TRBD1 agrees at 9 bases. The CDR3 length is 11 residues. Trimming cost V 6 bases and J 6 bases; bases outside gene matches: 3. Germline loops: CDR1 SQVTM, CDR2 ANQGSEA. The CDR3 loop reads CSVQGALEQYF. The CDR3 DNA reads TGCAGCGTACAGGGGGCCCTCGAGCAGTACTTC.

This clonotype has ten or more counts. The chain has TRBV28 and TRBJ1-2; a possible D gene is TRBD1 (5 bases). The germline V gene has CDR1 MDHEN and CDR2 SYDVKM. The CDR3 spans 16 residues. The V end was cut by 3 bases, the J end by 4 bases, with 18 bases between. The CDR3 coding sequence is TGTGCCAGCAGTTTGGCCTCTTTCCAGGGTGGCTATGGCTACACCTTC. This translates into CASSLASFQGGYGYTF.

V usage is TRBV12-3 or TRBV12-4 and J usage is TRBJ2-2, with 9 nucleotides matching TRBD1. J was trimmed by 3 bases and V by 3 bases; bases with no gene match: 14. The CDR3 totals 19 residues. The CDR3 loop is CASSFSIYRDRADTGELFF. The DNA for the CDR3 is TGTGCCAGCAGTTTCAGCATCTACCGGGACAGGGCTGACACCGGGGAGCTGTTTTTT.

This clonotype was observed many times. The chain combines TRBV4-1 with TRBJ1-1; 8 nucleotides match TRBD1. The ends lost 1 base at V and 5 bases at J; junction bases unmatched: 9. This CDR3 spans 16 amino acids. The germline CDR1 and CDR2 sequences are MGHRA and YSYEKL. CDR3 protein: CASSQAQGARGTEAFF. The DNA for the CDR3 is TGCGCCAGCAGCCAAGCCCAGGGGGCGCGCGGGACTGAAGCTTTCTTT.

This clonotype was found many times. The chain links TRBV20-1 to TRBJ1-1; D possibly corresponds to TRBD1 (5 bases). The germline gives CDR1 DFQATT, CDR2 SNEGSKA (reference sequence). The CDR3 runs to 14 residues. V was shortened by 1 base and J by 1 base, with 10 bases between the two germline ends. CDR3 sequence reads: CSARGGRANTEAFF. The CDR3 bases are TGCAGTGCTAGAGGGGGGAGAGCGAACACTGAAGCTTTCTTT.

This clonotype was observed many times. The genes are TRBV20-1 and TRBJ2-7; 8 nucleotides agree with TRBD2. Germline V gene data show CDR1 as DFQATT and CDR2 as SNEGSKA (reference sequence). The J segment lost 0 bases and the V segment lost 5 bases, leaving 9 bases of the junction unmatched. The CDR3 runs 15 residues. In DNA form, the CDR3 reads TGCAGTGCTGCCCCCAACGGGAGGGCCTCCTACGAGCAGTACTTC. Its protein product is CSAAPNGRASYEQYF.

This clonotype was picked up many times. CDR3 protein: CASIKGGIRNTGELFF. The DNA for the CDR3 is TGTGCCAGCATAAAGGGGGGTATTAGAAACACCGGGGAGCTGTTTTTT. This sequence joins TRBV6-2 or TRBV6-3 and TRBJ2-2; tentatively, D is TRBD1 or TRBD2 (6 bases each). Trimming shortened V by 7 bases and J by 2 bases, and 17 bases separated the two germline ends. CDR3 length equals 16 residues. Germline lookup yields CDR1 MNHEY and CDR2 SVGEGT.

The gene calls are TRBV12-3 or TRBV12-4 and TRBJ1-2; maybe TRBD1 (6 bases). Trimming took 3 bases from V and 8 from J, leaving 13 bases between them. The CDR3 has 13 amino acids. CDR3 nucleotides: TGTGCCAGCAGTTTGCAGGGGATGAGAGGCTACACCTTC. Protein: CASSLQGMRGYTF.

This clonotype has only a few counts. This sequence joins TRBV28 and TRBJ1-2; D remains ambiguous. V lost 6 bases, J lost 8 bases, and 13 bases lay in between. Germline lookup yields CDR1 MDHEN and CDR2 SYDVKM. There are 12 residues in the CDR3. Here the CDR3 DNA reads TGTGCCAGCAGCCCCACTAGTAGGGGCTACACCTTC. Its protein is CASSPTSRGYTF.

This clonotype was seen at least ten times. V gene TRBV7-9 combines with J gene TRBJ2-5, with D maybe TRBD2 (6 bases). Germline loops: CDR1 SEHNR, CDR2 FQNEAQ (reference sequence). Trimming left V 5 bases short and J 7 bases short, with 23 bases between. The CDR3 loop spans 16 amino acids. For the CDR3, the DNA is TGTGCCAGCAGCCCCGCCCCCCCAGCGGGCCCAGGGACCCAGTACTTC. It is translated as CASSPAPPAGPGTQYF. Variable domain in full (rest from reference TRBV7-9 and TRBJ2-5): DTGVSQNPRHKITKRGQNVTFRCDPISEHNRLYWYRQTLGQGPEFLTYFQNEAQLEKSRLLSDRFSAERPKGSFSTLEIQRTEQGDSAMYLCASSPAPPAGPGTQYFGPGTRLLVL.

The chain couples TRBV6-1 to TRBJ1-1; a possible D gene is TRBD1 (5 bases). In germline, CDR1 is MNHNS, CDR2 SASEGT. The CDR3 runs 15 residues. Trimming cost V 1 base and J 4 bases, with 13 bases left between them. CDR3 amino acids: CASSEGQGGGTEAFF. The DNA for the CDR3 is TGTGCCAGCAGTGAAGGCCAGGGCGGGGGCACTGAAGCTTTCTTT.

This clonotype was counted at least ten times. The gene calls are TRBV6-5 and TRBJ1-1; D uncertain. Trimming took 2 bases from V and 6 from J, leaving 4 bases between them. CDR1 is MNHEY, CDR2 SVGAGI, per germline. CDR3 length: 11 amino acids. The DNA of the CDR3 is TGTGCCAGCAGTTACGGAGCTGAAGCTTTCTTT. It codes for CASSYGAEAFF.

This clonotype was detected ten times or more. CDR3 loop: CASSVRAGQGGGYTF. The CDR3 bases are TGTGCCAGCAGCGTACGCGCGGGACAGGGAGGAGGCTACACCTTC. The genes are TRBV9 and TRBJ1-2; 9 bases align to TRBD1. Germline CDR1 reads SGDLS; CDR2 reads YYNGEE. With V trimmed by 1 base and J by 8 bases, 9 bases remained unmatched. The length of the CDR3 is 15 residues.

The sample holds many counts of this clonotype. V is TRBV12-3 or TRBV12-4 and J is TRBJ2-2; D uncertain. The CDR3 is 13 amino acids. V shed 8 bases and J shed 0 bases, with 7 bases lying between them. CDR3 DNA sequence: TGTGCCAGCGGAGAGACGAACACCGGGGAGCTGTTTTTT. Protein: CASGETNTGELFF.

Remarks on this clonotype: A read error may explain this, as a much larger clone is one base away. Here the CDR3 DNA reads TGTGCCTGGAGTGTCACACCTTACACCGGGGGGCTGTTTTTT. The encoded protein is CAWSVTPYTGGLFF. The chain carries TRBV30 and TRBJ2-2; D may be TRBD2 (6 bases). CDR1 and CDR2 from the germline V gene are GTSNPN and SVGIG (reference sequence). The CDR3 is 14 residues long. The whole variable domain, filled in from reference TRBV30 and TRBJ2-2, reads SQTIHQWPATLVQPVGSPLSLECTVEGTSNPNLYWYRQAAGRGLQLLFYSVGIGQISSEVPQNLSASRPQDRQFILSSKKLLLSDSGFYLCAWSVTPYTGGLFFGEGSRLTVL.